Each of the 13 T cell receptor beta chains below was sequenced from the same sample in a study of cytomegalovirus exposure and HLA in healthy donors. Libraries were prepared by immunoSEQ multiplex PCR; TCRdb keeps only in-frame clonotypes and omits some of them. In the table there are fewer than 400,000 clones, around 90% of which are singletons. The material sequenced was PBMCs. All receptors come from a man between 25 and 39 years old in good health and CMV-seronegative.

The chain couples TRBV6-6 to TRBJ1-1; 7 bases are shared with TRBD1. The CDR3 has 14 residues. Germline V gene sequence: CDR1 MNHNY, CDR2 SVGAGI (reference sequence). V dropped 7 bases and J dropped 5; count of bases not matched to a gene: 10. The CDR3: CASTPDRVGTEAFF. In DNA, the CDR3 is TGTGCCAGCACCCCAGACAGGGTTGGGACTGAAGCTTTCTTT.

The chain carries TRBV20-1 and TRBJ2-2; no clear D gene. CDR1 and CDR2 (germline): DFQATT, SNEGSKA (reference sequence). Between the trimmed V and J ends, which lost 5 bases and 7 bases, there was a span of 8 bases. The CDR3 covers 11 residues. This CDR3 is CSAPRGGELFF. The CDR3 nucleotides read TGCAGTGCTCCAAGAGGCGGGGAGCTGTTTTTT.

This chain joins TRBV15 and TRBJ1-6, with a possible D match to TRBD1 (5 bases). This CDR3 comprises 14 residues. The germline gives CDR1 LNHNV, CDR2 YYDKDF (reference sequence). V was cut by 9 bases and J by 11 bases, with 20 bases left in between. CDR3 loop: CATGGVSSFTPLHF. In nucleotides, the CDR3 is TGTGCCACGGGGGGAGTATCTAGCTTTACACCCCTCCACTTT.

The gene calls are TRBV7-2 and TRBJ1-5; D gene unclear. Trimming cost V 3 bases and J 0 bases, with 6 bases left between them. The CDR3 totals 14 residues. CDR1 and CDR2 from the germline V gene are SGHTA and FQGNSA. CDR3 DNA sequence: TGTGCCAGCAGCTTCAAGCATAGCAATCAGCCCCAGCATTTT. This codes for CASSFKHSNQPQHF.

CDR3 protein: CASSLVGTSYGYTF. CDR3 nucleotides: TGTGCCAGCAGCTTAGTTGGGACTTCCTATGGCTACACCTTC. The chain carries TRBV7-2 and TRBJ1-2; D perhaps matches TRBD1 (5 bases). Trimming took 1 base from V and 4 from J, leaving 10 bases between them. The CDR3 contains 14 residues. The germline CDR1 and CDR2 sequences are SGHTA and FQGNSA.

The genes are TRBV5-1 and TRBJ2-2, with 8 bases aligning to TRBD1. V was pared by 4 bases and J by 5 bases, with 13 bases of the junction left unmatched. CDR1 is SGHRS and CDR2 is YFSETQ in the germline V gene. The CDR3 consists of 17 residues. CDR3 sequence reads: CASSPPPPGQVTGELFF. The CDR3 DNA is TGCGCCAGCAGCCCCCCACCCCCGGGACAGGTGACCGGGGAGCTGTTTTTT.

As concerns this clone: Other DNA sequences within the sample encode an identical CDR3. The chain uses TRBV6-4 and TRBJ2-3, with 11 positions matching TRBD2. Germline lookup yields CDR1 MRHNA and CDR2 SNTAGT. After removal of 2 bases from V and 4 bases from J, the junction contained 2 bases not matched to a gene. The CDR3 length is 15 residues. DNA for the CDR3: TGTGCCAGCAGTGACAGTAGCGGGGGGGCAGATACGCAGTATTTT. The encoded protein is CASSDSSGGADTQYF.

The chain couples TRBV4-3 to TRBJ2-7, with D tentatively TRBD2 (6 bases). V was clipped by 1 base and J by 0 bases, with 7 bases between them. There are 14 residues in the CDR3. Germline lookup yields CDR1 LGHNA and CDR2 YSLEER. Written as DNA, the CDR3 is TGCGCCAGCAGCCAAGGCGGGGCCTCCTACGAGCAGTACTTC. Translated, it gives CASSQGGASYEQYF.

V gene TRBV5-6 combines with J gene TRBJ1-6; D is perhaps TRBD1 (6 bases). Trimming shortened V by 1 base and J by 7 bases, and 12 bases separated the two germline ends. Germline CDR1 SGHDT, CDR2 YYEEEE. The CDR3 length is 15 residues. Here the CDR3 reads CASSLPGVGNSPLHF. In nucleotides, the CDR3 is TGTGCCAGCAGCTTGCCAGGGGTTGGCAATTCACCCCTCCACTTT.

The V call is TRBV5-1, the J call TRBJ1-3; D not resolved. Germline CDR1 reads SGHRS; CDR2 reads YFSETQ. V dropped 1 base and J dropped 0 bases, with 11 bases sitting between them. This CDR3 has 16 amino acids. The CDR3 protein is CASSLISAGSGNTIYF. For the CDR3, the DNA is TGCGCCAGCAGCTTGATTTCCGCCGGCTCTGGAAACACCATATATTTT.

The chain recombines TRBV9 with TRBJ2-5; 11 nucleotides match TRBD2. The CDR3 is 16 residues long. Looked up from germline, CDR1 is SGDLS and CDR2 is YYNGEE. After removal of 2 bases from V and 4 bases from J, the junction contained 7 bases not matched to a gene. The CDR3: CASSVALLAGVETQYF. In DNA, the CDR3 is TGTGCCAGCAGCGTCGCCCTACTAGCGGGGGTAGAGACCCAGTACTTC. The full variable domain, in which reference TRBV9 and TRBJ2-5 provide the parts outside the CDR3, is DSGVTQTPKHLITATGQRVTLRCSPRSGDLSVYWYQQSLDQGLQFLIQYYNGEERAKGNILERFSAQQFPDLHSELNLSSLELGDSALYFCASSVALLAGVETQYFGPGTRLLVL.

This chain connects TRBV2 to TRBJ2-1; 7 bases agree with TRBD2. Germline V gene data show CDR1 as SNHLY and CDR2 as FYNNEI. This CDR3 spans 13 amino acids. The junction had 4 bases not matched to a gene; V was cut back by 4 bases and J by 7 bases. The CDR3: CASSGTGGNEQFF. The CDR3 nucleotides are TGTGCCAGCAGTGGGACCGGGGGGAATGAGCAGTTCTTC.

This clone was counted only a few times. This chain joins TRBV5-1 and TRBJ1-2, with 8 bases matching TRBD1. CDR1 and CDR2 from the germline V gene are SGHRS and YFSETQ. Trimming at V came to 0 bases and at J to 4 bases, leaving 2 bases not matched to a gene. The CDR3 length is 14 residues. The CDR3 nucleotides are TGCGCCAGCAGCTTGGCTCAGGGGGCCTATGGCTACACCTTC. Translation gives CASSLAQGAYGYTF.